The 9 T cell receptor beta chains below all came from one sample that was sequenced in a study of T cells in women clearing cervical HPV infection. Repertoires were generated with immunoSEQ multiplex PCR, while TCRdb's copy carries only in-frame clones and drops some. This sample's table reports 25,000 to 35,000 clones. The sequencing sample was made of blood buffy coat. The receptor source for this set is a woman between 18 and 69 years old with a cervical HPV16 infection that either progressed to CIN3+ or cleared (not recorded which).

Frequency places this clone as medium-sized. CDR3 DNA (partial): TGTGCCAGCAGCCCTATAGGGGGTGAAGGAAAGTGGGAGACC. Protein product: CASSPIGGEGKWET. The entire CDR3 sequence reads CASSPIGGEGKWETQYF. The chain carries TRBV7-8 and TRBJ2-5; perhaps TRBD1 as D (6 bases). The sequenced fragment ends 3 residues before the CDR3 boundary, so the rest is inferred from the germline J gene. The CDR3 covers 17 residues. The germline V and J ends were trimmed by 5 bases and 5 bases, with 24 bases remaining between them. Germline-derived CDR1 and CDR2 are SGHVS and FQNEAQ.

As concerns this clone: The CDR3 end lies 3 residues beyond the end of the read and is filled in from the germline J gene. This chain links TRBV5-6 with TRBJ2-7; perhaps TRBD1 as D (6 bases). CDR1 and CDR2 (germline): SGHDT, YYEEEE. The CDR3 consists of 13 residues. V was cut by 2 bases and J by 5 bases, with 11 bases left in between. The CDR3 bases that were read are TGTGCCAGCAGCTTAAACAGGGTCAACGAG. Translating it yields CASSLNRVNE. The CDR3 as a whole reads CASSLNRVNEQYF.

The part of the CDR3 DNA that was read is TGCAGTGCTGTTGAGGACAGGGTTAATGAAAAA. It is translated as CSAVEDRVNEK. The whole CDR3 region reads CSAVEDRVNEKLFF. This chain connects TRBV20-1 to TRBJ1-4; 8 bases match TRBD1. The CDR3 end falls 3 residues outside the read, so it is completed with the germline J gene. The CDR3 length is 14 residues. Germline loops: CDR1 DFQATT, CDR2 SNEGSKA (reference sequence). J gave up 4 bases and V 5 bases, and 6 bases lay outside the gene matches.

On this clone: The DNA ends 3 residues before the CDR3 does, and the rest of the CDR3 is filled in from the germline J gene. V is TRBV20-1 and J is TRBJ2-5; 7 bases line up with TRBD2. This CDR3 has 14 amino acids. Germline CDR1 reads DFQATT; CDR2 reads SNEGSKA (reference sequence). J lost 2 bases, V lost 3 bases, and 6 bases had no gene match. The CDR3: CSARVAGVQETQYF. CDR3 DNA, as far as it was read: TGCAGTGCTAGGGTTGCGGGGGTGCAAGAGACC.

As concerns this clone: The CDR3 end is not reached by the read, which stops 3 residues before it; the germline J gene fills it in. The chain couples TRBV19 to TRBJ1-4; D remains unclear. CDR1 LNHDA and CDR2 SQIVND come from the germline V gene (reference sequence). The CDR3 is made up of 12 amino acids. The germline V and J ends were trimmed by 5 bases and 4 bases, with 5 bases remaining between them. The chain's CDR3 is CASSPLNEKLFF. The CDR3 bases that were read are TGTGCCAGTAGTCCCCTTAATGAAAAA. The entire variable domain, with the rest obtained from reference TRBV19 and TRBJ1-4, is as follows: DGGITQSPKYLFRKEGQNVTLSCEQNLNHDAMYWYRQDPGQGLRLIYYSQIVNDFQKGDIAEGYSVSREKKESFPLTVTSAQKNPTAFYLCASSPLNEKLFFGSGTQLSVL.

Points on this clone: The DNA ends 3 residues before the CDR3 does, and the rest of the CDR3 is filled in from the germline J gene. This rearrangement joins TRBV5-4 to TRBJ2-7; a weak D match, TRBD2 (6 bases). The ends were cut back, 4 bases at V and 2 bases at J, with 16 bases in the middle. This CDR3 comprises 15 residues. The germline CDR1 and CDR2 sequences are SGHNT and YYREEE (reference sequence). The chain's CDR3 is CASSKDSGRTYEQYF. CDR3 DNA, as far as it was read: TGTGCCAGCAGCAAAGATAGCGGAAGAACCTACGAG.

Remarks on this clone: The sequence runs out 3 residues before the end of the CDR3; the remainder is reconstructed from the germline J gene. V gene TRBV2 combines with J gene TRBJ1-6; no clear D. Per germline, CDR1 SNHLY and CDR2 FYNNEI. The V and J ends lost 6 bases and 10 bases respectively, with 16 bases between them. There are 14 residues in the CDR3. CDR3 region: CASRESRWASPLHF. The CDR3 DNA, read in part, is TGTGCCAGCAGGGAGTCGCGTTGGGCCTCACCC.

Of note for this clone: The read ends 3 residues before the CDR3 terminus; that terminus is restored from the germline J gene. The rearrangement uses TRBV2 and TRBJ2-5; 12 bases align to TRBD1. Germline CDR1 SNHLY, CDR2 FYNNEI. There are 15 residues in the CDR3. Trimming removed 7 bases from V and 4 bases from J; junction bases left unmatched: 7. CDR3 amino acids: CASNPGQGAGETQYF. The sequenced part of the CDR3 DNA is TGTGCCAGCAACCCGGGACAGGGGGCGGGAGAGACC.

A word on this clone: The CDR3 end is not reached by the read, which stops 3 residues before it; the germline J gene fills it in. The rearrangement joins TRBV7-3 to TRBJ1-2; D perhaps matches TRBD1 (6 bases). V shed 5 bases and J shed 4 bases, with 20 bases lying between them. The germline CDR1 and CDR2 sequences are SGHTA and FQGTGA. This CDR3 region has 16 residues. CDR3 DNA, as far as it was read: TGTGCCAGCAGCCCACAAGGGATAGGGGGGGTCTATGGC. Translated, it gives CASSPQGIGGVYG. The whole CDR3 is CASSPQGIGGVYGYTF.